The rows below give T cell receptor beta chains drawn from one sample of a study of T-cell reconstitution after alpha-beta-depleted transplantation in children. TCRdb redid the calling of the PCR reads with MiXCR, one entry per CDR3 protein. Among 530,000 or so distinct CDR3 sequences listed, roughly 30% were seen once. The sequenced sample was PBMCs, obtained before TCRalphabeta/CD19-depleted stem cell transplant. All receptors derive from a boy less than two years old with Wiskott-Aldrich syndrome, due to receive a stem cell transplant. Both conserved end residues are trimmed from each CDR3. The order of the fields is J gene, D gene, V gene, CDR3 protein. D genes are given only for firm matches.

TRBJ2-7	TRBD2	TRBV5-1	ASSYGLADAYEQY
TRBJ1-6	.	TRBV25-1	ASHGVGVSPLH
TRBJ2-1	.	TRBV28	ASTNLRSLNEQF
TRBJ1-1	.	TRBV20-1	SARDGFLATEAF
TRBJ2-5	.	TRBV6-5	ASSYRDSGKETQY
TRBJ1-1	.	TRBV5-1	ASSNGENTEAF
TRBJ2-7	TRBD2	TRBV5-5	ASSRLAGRVNEQY
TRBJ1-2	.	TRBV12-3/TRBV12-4	ASSKQGIDGYT
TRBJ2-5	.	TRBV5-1	ASSLVSSWETQY
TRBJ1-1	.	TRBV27	ASRQGPAHTEAF
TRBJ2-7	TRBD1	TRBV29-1	SVAQGARGEQY
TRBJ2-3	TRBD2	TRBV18	ASSPLAGGDTQY
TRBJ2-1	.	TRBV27	ASSLLPSLSSYNEQF
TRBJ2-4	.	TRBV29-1	SVERREAKNIQY
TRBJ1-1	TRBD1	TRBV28	ASSLGTGVAF
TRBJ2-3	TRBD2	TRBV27	ASSWTSGSITDTQY
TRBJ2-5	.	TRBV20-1	SAGGRDGSGETQY
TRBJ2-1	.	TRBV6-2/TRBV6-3	ASSYGQGFNEQF